Here is one T cell receptor (beta chain) with its context. The data originate from a study of blood T cell repertoires in COVID-19. Data came from immunoSEQ multiplex PCR; TCRdb stores just in-frame clones and leaves some out. The sample consists of roughly 100,000 clones, roughly 89% of them appearing once. Germline assignment: CDR1 LGHDT and CDR2 YNNKEL (reference sequence). The ends were cut back, 0 bases at V and 7 bases at J, with 10 bases in the middle. This CDR3 has 15 residues. This receptor was taken from a woman aged 50 to 60 with COVID-19, enrolled during active disease. The J gene is TRBJ1-6, the V gene TRBV3-1 (or the pseudogene TRBV3-2), with no clear D. The sample consisted of peripheral blood. This CDR3 reads CASSQDWAWNSPLHF. DNA for the CDR3: TGTGCCAGCAGCCAAGATTGGGCTTGGAATTCACCCCTCCACTTT.